These T cell receptor beta chains were read from a single sample in a study of Tregs in tolerant kidney transplant recipients. The protocol was immunoSEQ multiplex PCR, while the TCRdb copy is restricted to in-frame clones and leaves out a portion. The sample records some 57,000 clones, about 89% being singletons. The material sequenced was CD8+ T cells from blood (PBMCs), taken 24 months after the transplant. The receptors stem from a human patient who received a combined kidney and bone marrow transplant. Some T cells may be graft donor cells. Both conserved end residues are part of each CDR3. Each record gives: clone size, V gene, D gene, J gene, CDR3 DNA, CDR3 protein. The D gene is left open where the match is weak. Some rows have no size entry. The others give once, few or many, or a class for an expanded clone.

clone_size: -
v_call: TRBV4-1
d_call: -
j_call: TRBJ1-2
cdr3_nt: TGCGCCAGCAGCCAACACTTGGCGGATAACTATGGCTACACCTTC
cdr3_aa: CASSQHLADNYGYTF

clone_size: -
v_call: TRBV9
d_call: -
j_call: TRBJ2-1
cdr3_nt: TGTGCCAGCAGCACACCCTTTAGGGGTAGCGGTCATGAGCAGTTCTTC
cdr3_aa: CASSTPFRGSGHEQFF

clone_size: -
v_call: TRBV7-3
d_call: TRBD2
j_call: TRBJ2-3
cdr3_nt: TGTGCCAGCAGCTCGGGACTAGCGGGGGGGAGAGATACGCAGTATTTT
cdr3_aa: CASSSGLAGGRDTQYF

clone_size: -
v_call: TRBV11-2
d_call: TRBD2
j_call: TRBJ2-3
cdr3_nt: TGTGCCAGCAGCCTACAACTCGCGACTAGCGGGATGTATACGCAGTATTTT
cdr3_aa: CASSLQLATSGMYTQYF

clone_size: -
v_call: TRBV19
d_call: -
j_call: TRBJ2-7
cdr3_nt: TGTGCCAGTAGGATCCAGGCTTACTCCTACGAGCAGTACTTC
cdr3_aa: CASRIQAYSYEQYF

clone_size: once
v_call: TRBV7-2
d_call: TRBD2
j_call: TRBJ2-7
cdr3_nt: TGTGCCAGCAGCTCTAGCGGGGGGGCCTTTTCCGAGCAGTACTTC
cdr3_aa: CASSSSGGAFSEQYF

clone_size: few
v_call: TRBV7-9
d_call: TRBD1
j_call: TRBJ2-5
cdr3_nt: TGTGCCAGCAGCAACAGGACAGGGCTACAAGAGACCCAGTACTTC
cdr3_aa: CASSNRTGLQETQYF

clone_size: -
v_call: TRBV20-1
d_call: -
j_call: TRBJ1-1
cdr3_nt: TGCAGTGCTAGAATTGGGCCTGAAGCTTTCTTT
cdr3_aa: CSARIGPEAFF

clone_size: -
v_call: TRBV9
d_call: -
j_call: TRBJ2-3
cdr3_nt: TGTGCCAGCAGCGTAGTAGAAGATACGCAGTATTTT
cdr3_aa: CASSVVEDTQYF

clone_size: -
v_call: TRBV19
d_call: TRBD1
j_call: TRBJ2-7
cdr3_nt: TGTGCCACTACGACAGGGGGGCCCCCCTACGAGCAGTACTTC
cdr3_aa: CATTTGGPPYEQYF

clone_size: -
v_call: TRBV28
d_call: -
j_call: TRBJ2-3
cdr3_nt: TGTGCCAGCAGTATAGGCACAGATACGCAGTATTTT
cdr3_aa: CASSIGTDTQYF

clone_size: -
v_call: TRBV7-8
d_call: -
j_call: TRBJ2-2
cdr3_nt: TGTGCCAGCAGCTTATTCCGGAACACCGGGGAGCTGTTTTTT
cdr3_aa: CASSLFRNTGELFF

clone_size: -
v_call: TRBV7-8
d_call: TRBD2
j_call: TRBJ2-1
cdr3_nt: TGTGCCAGCAGCTTAGCATTGCGGGAGGCCTACAATGAGCAGTTCTTC
cdr3_aa: CASSLALREAYNEQFF

clone_size: -
v_call: TRBV5-4
d_call: -
j_call: TRBJ2-1
cdr3_nt: TGTGCCAGCAGCTTGGGACGGGGGGCGGCGAATGAGCAGTTCTTC
cdr3_aa: CASSLGRGAANEQFF

clone_size: -
v_call: TRBV27
d_call: -
j_call: TRBJ1-2
cdr3_nt: TGTGCCAGCAGCAAGGGGAGGGCCTATGGCTACACCTTC
cdr3_aa: CASSKGRAYGYTF

clone_size: -
v_call: TRBV7-5
d_call: -
j_call: TRBJ1-5
cdr3_nt: TGTGTCAGAAGCTTAAAAGCAGGGTCCCAGCCCCAGCATTTT
cdr3_aa: CVRSLKAGSQPQHF

clone_size: -
v_call: TRBV27
d_call: -
j_call: TRBJ2-7
cdr3_nt: TGTGCCAGCAGTTTATTGGGCGAGCAGTACTTC
cdr3_aa: CASSLLGEQYF

clone_size: -
v_call: TRBV6-6
d_call: -
j_call: TRBJ2-7
cdr3_nt: TGTGCCAGCAGTTACTCGGCCGGGGGTGGCGAGCAGTACTTC
cdr3_aa: CASSYSAGGGEQYF

clone_size: -
v_call: TRBV30
d_call: -
j_call: TRBJ2-1
cdr3_nt: TGTGCCTGGACCAGCGGGACACGATTTGAGCAGTTCTTC
cdr3_aa: CAWTSGTRFEQFF

clone_size: -
v_call: TRBV5-6
d_call: -
j_call: TRBJ2-7
cdr3_nt: TGTGCCAGCAGCGACGATAGCGAGGGCGAGACCTACGAGCAGTACTTC
cdr3_aa: CASSDDSEGETYEQYF

clone_size: once
v_call: TRBV6-4
d_call: -
j_call: TRBJ2-1
cdr3_nt: TGTGCCAGCAGTGCTTTGGACAAACTATTCTCCTACAATGAGCAGTTCTTC
cdr3_aa: CASSALDKLFSYNEQFF

clone_size: -
v_call: TRBV11-3
d_call: TRBD1
j_call: TRBJ2-1
cdr3_nt: TGTGCCAGCAGCCCCGACAGGGGGGAGCAGTTCTTC
cdr3_aa: CASSPDRGEQFF

clone_size: -
v_call: TRBV28
d_call: TRBD2
j_call: TRBJ2-1
cdr3_nt: TGTGCCGTCAAAGGGGTCGGGGGGGCCCATGAGCAGTTCTTC
cdr3_aa: CAVKGVGGAHEQFF

clone_size: -
v_call: TRBV4-3
d_call: -
j_call: TRBJ1-5
cdr3_nt: TGCGCCAGCAGCCAGGGGGCCGGCAATCAGCCCCAGCATTTT
cdr3_aa: CASSQGAGNQPQHF